A selection of T cell receptor beta chains follows, all from one sample in a study of cytomegalovirus exposure and HLA in healthy donors. Using immunoSEQ multiplex PCR, the repertoire was profiled, and TCRdb retains in-frame clones only, with some absent. The sample has 150,000 to 200,000 clones; roughly 79% are singletons. Sequencing was carried out using PBMCs. The source of these receptors is a woman in her 40s in good health and CMV-seronegative. Both conserved end residues are part of each CDR3. The D gene is left open where the match is weak. Not every row has a clone size; where given, it reads once, few, many or a size class.

v_call	d_call	clone_size	j_call	cdr3_aa	cdr3_nt
TRBV6-5	-	-	TRBJ2-6	CASSFIASSGANVLTF	TGTGCCAGCAGTTTTATAGCCAGCTCTGGGGCCAACGTCCTGACTTTC
TRBV27	-	-	TRBJ1-2	CASSSRQEANYGYTF	TGTGCCAGCAGTTCCCGACAGGAAGCTAACTATGGCTACACCTTC
TRBV19	TRBD2	-	TRBJ2-7	CASRLAGTYEQYF	TGTGCCAGTAGACTAGCGGGGACCTACGAGCAGTACTTC
TRBV30	-	-	TRBJ2-5	CAWRDSVPRETQYF	TGTGCCTGGAGGGATAGCGTCCCCCGGGAGACCCAGTACTTC
TRBV5-5	-	-	TRBJ2-7	CASSHLTYEQYF	TGTGCCAGCAGCCATCTAACCTACGAGCAGTACTTC
TRBV4-2	TRBD2	-	TRBJ2-7	CASSQGAMGGIGVQYEQYF	TGTGCCAGCAGCCAGGGAGCCATGGGGGGGATAGGGGTGCAATACGAGCAGTACTTC
TRBV27	-	-	TRBJ2-1	CASSLGQLFEQFF	TGTGCCAGCAGTTTAGGACAGCTCTTCGAGCAGTTCTTC
TRBV29-1	-	-	TRBJ1-1	CSVEDRGALF	TGCAGCGTTGAAGATCGGGGGGCTCTCTTT
TRBV19	TRBD1	few	TRBJ1-1	CASSPDRRTEAFF	TGTGCCAGTAGCCCGGACAGGAGAACTGAAGCTTTCTTT
TRBV6-6	-	-	TRBJ1-1	CASSYGRDTEAFF	TGTGCCAGCAGTTACGGGAGGGACACTGAAGCTTTCTTT
TRBV5-1	-	-	TRBJ2-5	CASSPQGNQETQYF	TGCGCCAGCAGCCCCCAGGGGAATCAAGAGACCCAGTACTTC
TRBV5-1	-	-	TRBJ2-7	CASSLFGVEQYF	TGCGCCAGCAGCTTGTTCGGGGTCGAGCAGTACTTC
TRBV6-5	TRBD1	few	TRBJ1-2	CASSRTGSNDYGYTF	TGTGCCAGCAGTCGGACAGGGTCGAACGACTATGGCTACACCTTC
TRBV28	TRBD1	once	TRBJ1-2	CASSQDRAGGYTF	TGTGCCAGCAGCCAGGACAGGGCCGGTGGCTACACCTTC
TRBV5-4	TRBD2	-	TRBJ2-1	CASSLRLAGGVEEQFF	TGTGCCAGCAGCTTGCGACTAGCGGGGGGGGTAGAAGAGCAGTTCTTC
TRBV2	-	-	TRBJ1-3	CASTQTARASGNTIYF	TGTGCCAGCACCCAAACGGCGAGGGCCTCTGGAAACACCATATATTTT
TRBV29-1	-	-	TRBJ1-2	CSADGSGGYTF	TGCAGCGCCGACGGTTCGGGGGGCTACACCTTC
TRBV27	TRBD1	-	TRBJ1-4	CASSSHPTSGTGNDNEKLFF	TGTGCCAGCAGTTCACACCCGACCTCCGGGACAGGGAACGATAATGAAAAACTGTTTTTT
TRBV5-1	TRBD2	-	TRBJ2-2	CASSLGDYLNTGELFF	TGCGCCAGCAGCTTGGGGGACTACCTTAACACCGGGGAGCTGTTTTTT
TRBV11-3	-	-	TRBJ2-1	CASSDLGDEQFF	TGTGCCAGCAGCGACCTCGGGGATGAGCAGTTCTTC
TRBV10-3	TRBD1	-	TRBJ1-2	CAISERTGSYGYTF	TGTGCCATCAGTGAGAGGACAGGGAGCTATGGCTACACCTTC
TRBV13	TRBD2	-	TRBJ2-1	CASSRNLAGSSYNEQFF	TGTGCCAGCAGCCGCAATCTAGCGGGGAGCTCCTACAATGAGCAGTTCTTC
TRBV30	-	once	TRBJ2-7	CAWSHLQAALQYF	TGTGCCTGGAGCCATCTTCAGGCCGCTCTACAGTACTTC
TRBV11-3	TRBD2	few	TRBJ2-1	CASSLPGLGNEQFF	TGTGCCAGCAGCTTACCCGGACTAGGCAATGAGCAGTTCTTC
TRBV4-1	-	few	TRBJ2-7	CASSLALGGVEDEQYF	TGCGCCAGCAGCCTGGCGCTAGGAGGGGTCGAGGACGAGCAGTACTTC
TRBV7-8	-	-	TRBJ2-3	CASSLALSDTQYF	TGTGCCAGCAGCTTAGCACTGAGTGATACGCAGTATTTT
TRBV5-4	-	-	TRBJ1-4	CASSLGGPHRAEKLFF	TGTGCCAGCAGCTTGGGTGGCCCTCACAGGGCCGAAAAACTGTTTTTT
TRBV7-9	-	-	TRBJ1-1	CASAPEGNTEAFF	TGTGCCAGCGCTCCCGAGGGGAACACTGAAGCTTTCTTT
TRBV25-1	TRBD2	-	TRBJ2-5	CASSDLGRELQETQYF	TGTGCCAGCAGTGATTTGGGGCGGGAGCTCCAAGAGACCCAGTACTTC
TRBV9	-	-	TRBJ2-5	CASSVGLQPQETQYF	TGTGCCAGCAGCGTAGGACTCCAGCCCCAAGAGACCCAGTACTTC
TRBV15	-	few	TRBJ2-7	CATSRDLRPEGHEQYF	TGTGCCACCAGCAGAGACTTAAGACCGGAGGGCCACGAGCAGTACTTC